Below, 4 T cell receptor delta chains from the same sample are listed, as sequenced in a study of gamma-delta T cells after stem cell transplantation. TCRdb re-analyzed the RT-PCR reads via CATT. The table has around 2,100 delta-chain clones, less than 2% seen once. What was sequenced was gamma-delta T cells. The receptors come from a human donor. It is not recorded whose cells these are; they may come from a transplant donor.

This clone turned up a few times. For this DNA, TCRdb reports the protein of a much larger clone, which diverges at residue 9, most likely from a read error; the protein presented here is translated directly from the DNA. The chain links TRDV2 to TRDJ3, with TRDD3 identical over 9 bases. The CDR3 length is 19 residues. V gave up 2 bases and J gave up 0 bases; unmatched junction bases: 7. Germline V gene data show CDR1 as GEAIGNYY and CDR2 as EKD. The CDR3 DNA reads as TGTGCCTGTGACATTACTGGGGGACCAAGCTCCTGGGACACCCGACAGATGTTTTTC. Encoded protein: CACDITGGPSSWDTRQMFF.

Regarding this clone: One base separates it from a far larger clone, so it is likely a read error. This CDR3 is also generated by other DNA sequences in the sample. The rearrangement uses TRDV2 and TRDJ1, with TRDD3 matching 8 bases. J gave up 2 bases and V 0 bases, and 4 bases lay outside the gene matches. CDR3 length equals 15 residues. Germline lookup yields CDR1 GEAIGNYY and CDR2 EKD. CDR3 coding DNA: TGTGCCTGTGACACCCTAGGGGATACAACCGATAAACTCATCTTT. Residues: CACDTLGDTTDKLIF.

This clone appeared a few times. Given a much more abundant clone one base away, this may be a read error. Additional DNA sequences in this sample encode the identical CDR3. V usage is TRDV2 and J usage is TRDJ1, with 11 positions matching TRDD3. The CDR3 has 15 amino acids. CDR1 is GEAIGNYY, CDR2 EKD, per germline. This chain's CDR3 is CACDTLLGDSDKLIF. The CDR3 DNA is TGTGCCTGTGACACTTTACTGGGGGATAGCGATAAGCTCATCTTT.

About this clone itself: The mismatch at residue 16 between this DNA's translation and the TCRdb protein of a much larger clone likely reflects a read error; the protein shown is translated from the DNA. V gene TRDV2 combines with J gene TRDJ1; 7 positions match TRDD3. The CDR3 is made up of 18 amino acids. From germline, CDR1 is GEAIGNYY and CDR2 EKD. The CDR3 spells CACDTVWGPGGYTDKPIF. The CDR3 coding sequence is TGTGCCTGTGACACCGTCTGGGGGCCTGGGGGTTACACCGATAAACCCATCTTT.